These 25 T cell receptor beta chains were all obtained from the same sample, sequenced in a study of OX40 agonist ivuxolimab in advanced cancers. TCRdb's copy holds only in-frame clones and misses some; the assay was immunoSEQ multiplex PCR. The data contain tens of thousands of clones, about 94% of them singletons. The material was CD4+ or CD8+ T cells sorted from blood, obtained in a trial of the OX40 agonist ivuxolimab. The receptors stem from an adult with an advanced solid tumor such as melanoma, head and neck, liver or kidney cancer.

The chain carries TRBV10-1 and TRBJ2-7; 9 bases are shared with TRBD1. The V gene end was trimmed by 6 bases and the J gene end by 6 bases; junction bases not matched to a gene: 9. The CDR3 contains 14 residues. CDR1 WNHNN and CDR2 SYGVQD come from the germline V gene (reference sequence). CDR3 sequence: CASSLAGTGFEQYF. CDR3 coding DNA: TGCGCCAGCAGCCTAGCCGGGACAGGGTTCGAGCAGTACTTC.

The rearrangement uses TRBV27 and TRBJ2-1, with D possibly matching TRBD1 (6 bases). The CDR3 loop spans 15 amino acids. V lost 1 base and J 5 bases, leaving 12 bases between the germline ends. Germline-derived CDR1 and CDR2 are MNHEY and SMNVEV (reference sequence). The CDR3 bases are TGTGCCAGCAGTTTATGGTCACAGGGCAACAATGAGCAGTTCTTC. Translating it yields CASSLWSQGNNEQFF.

The CDR3 DNA reads TGTGCCAGCAGCTTCCTTCTAGCGGGGCCAAACAATGAGCAGTTCTTC. Its translation is CASSFLLAGPNNEQFF. This chain joins TRBV7-2 and TRBJ2-1; 9 nucleotides align to TRBD2. In germline, CDR1 is SGHTA, CDR2 FQGNSA. The CDR3 is 16 residues long. Trimming removed 3 bases from V and 5 bases from J; junction bases left unmatched: 8.

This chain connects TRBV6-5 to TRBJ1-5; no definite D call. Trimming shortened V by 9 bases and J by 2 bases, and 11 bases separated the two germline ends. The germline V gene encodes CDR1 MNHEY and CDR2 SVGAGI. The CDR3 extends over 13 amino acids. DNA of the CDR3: TGTGCCAGTTCCGCAGTGGGCAATCAGCCCCAGCATTTT. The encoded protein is CASSAVGNQPQHF.

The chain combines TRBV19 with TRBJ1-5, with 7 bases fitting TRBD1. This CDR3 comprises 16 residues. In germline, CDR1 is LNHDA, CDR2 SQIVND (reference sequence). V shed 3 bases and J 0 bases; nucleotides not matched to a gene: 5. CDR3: CASSISTGNSNQPQHF. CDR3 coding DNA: TGTGCCAGTAGTATTTCGACAGGGAATAGCAATCAGCCCCAGCATTTT.

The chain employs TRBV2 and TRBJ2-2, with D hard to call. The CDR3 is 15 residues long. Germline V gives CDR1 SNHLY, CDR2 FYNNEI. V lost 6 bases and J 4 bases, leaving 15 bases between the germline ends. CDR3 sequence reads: CASRKEAGITGELFF. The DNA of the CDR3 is TGTGCCAGCAGAAAAGAGGCAGGCATCACCGGGGAGCTGTTTTTT.

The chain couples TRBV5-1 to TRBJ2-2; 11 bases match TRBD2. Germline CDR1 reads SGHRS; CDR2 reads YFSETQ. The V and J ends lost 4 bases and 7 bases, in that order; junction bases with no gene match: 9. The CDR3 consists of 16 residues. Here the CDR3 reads CASSELLAGVGGELFF. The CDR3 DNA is TGCGCCAGCAGCGAGTTACTAGCGGGAGTCGGCGGGGAGCTGTTTTTT.

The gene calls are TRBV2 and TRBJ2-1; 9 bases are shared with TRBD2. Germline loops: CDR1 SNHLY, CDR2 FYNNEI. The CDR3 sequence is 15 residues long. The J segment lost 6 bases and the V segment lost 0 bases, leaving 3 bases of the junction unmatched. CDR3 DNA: TGTGCCAGCAGTGAAGCGGGACTAGCTGTCAATGAGCAGTTCTTC. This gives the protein CASSEAGLAVNEQFF.

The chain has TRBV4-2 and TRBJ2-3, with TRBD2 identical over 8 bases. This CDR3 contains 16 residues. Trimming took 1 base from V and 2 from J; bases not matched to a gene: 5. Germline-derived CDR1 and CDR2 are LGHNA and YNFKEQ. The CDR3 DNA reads TGTGCCAGCAGCCAAGGTAATAGCGGGATCACAGATACGCAGTATTTT. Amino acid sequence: CASSQGNSGITDTQYF.

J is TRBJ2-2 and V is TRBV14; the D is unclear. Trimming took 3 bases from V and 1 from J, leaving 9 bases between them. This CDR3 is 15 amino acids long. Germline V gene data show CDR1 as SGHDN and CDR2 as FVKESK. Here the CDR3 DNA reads TGTGCCAGCAGCCAGAACGTAATGAACACCGGGGAGCTGTTTTTT. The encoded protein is CASSQNVMNTGELFF.

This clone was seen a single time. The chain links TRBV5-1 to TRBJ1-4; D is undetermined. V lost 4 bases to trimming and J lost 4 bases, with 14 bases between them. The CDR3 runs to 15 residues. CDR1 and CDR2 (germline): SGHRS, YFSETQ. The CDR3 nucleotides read TGCGCCAGCAGCGTACAGCCTTCCGGTAATGAAAAACTGTTTTTT. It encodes CASSVQPSGNEKLFF. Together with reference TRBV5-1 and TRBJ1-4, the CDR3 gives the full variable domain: KAGVTQTPRYLIKTRGQQVTLSCSPISGHRSVSWYQQTPGQGLQFLFEYFSETQRNKGNFPGRFSGRQFSNSRSEMNVSTLELGDSALYLCASSVQPSGNEKLFFGSGTQLSVL.

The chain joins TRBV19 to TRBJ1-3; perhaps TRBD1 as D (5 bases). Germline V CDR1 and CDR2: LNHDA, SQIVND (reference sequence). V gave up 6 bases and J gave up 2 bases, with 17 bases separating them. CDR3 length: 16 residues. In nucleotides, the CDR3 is TGTGCCAGTAGCCTAACCCAGACAGCGGCTGGAAACACCATATATTTT. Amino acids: CASSLTQTAAGNTIYF.

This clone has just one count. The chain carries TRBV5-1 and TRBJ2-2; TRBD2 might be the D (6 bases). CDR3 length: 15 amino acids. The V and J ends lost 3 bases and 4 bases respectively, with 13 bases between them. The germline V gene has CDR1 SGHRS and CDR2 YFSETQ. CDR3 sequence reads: CASSSGGTVTGELFF. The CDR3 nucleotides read TGCGCCAGCAGCTCTGGCGGGACGGTCACCGGGGAGCTGTTTTTT.

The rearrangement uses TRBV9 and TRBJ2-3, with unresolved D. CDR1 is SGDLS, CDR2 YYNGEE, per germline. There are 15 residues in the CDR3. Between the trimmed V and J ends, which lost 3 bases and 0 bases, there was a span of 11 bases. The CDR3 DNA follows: TGTGCCAGCAGCGCCCGGTTGACTAGCACAGATACGCAGTATTTT. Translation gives CASSARLTSTDTQYF. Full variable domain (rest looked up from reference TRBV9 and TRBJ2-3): DSGVTQTPKHLITATGQRVTLRCSPRSGDLSVYWYQQSLDQGLQFLIQYYNGEERAKGNILERFSAQQFPDLHSELNLSSLELGDSALYFCASSARLTSTDTQYFGPGTRLTVL.

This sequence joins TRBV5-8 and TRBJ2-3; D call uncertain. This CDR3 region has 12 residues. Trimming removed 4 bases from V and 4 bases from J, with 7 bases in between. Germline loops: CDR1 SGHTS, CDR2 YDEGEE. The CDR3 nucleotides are TGTGCCAGCAGCCCCAGAGCAGATACGCAGTATTTT. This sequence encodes CASSPRADTQYF.

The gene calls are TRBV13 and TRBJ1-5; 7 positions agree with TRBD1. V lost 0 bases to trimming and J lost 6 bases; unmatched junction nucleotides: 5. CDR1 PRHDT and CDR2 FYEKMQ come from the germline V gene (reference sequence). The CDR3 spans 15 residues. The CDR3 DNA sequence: TGTGCCAGCAGCTTAGGGGATAGGGGGCCTCAGCCCCAGCATTTT. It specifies CASSLGDRGPQPQHF. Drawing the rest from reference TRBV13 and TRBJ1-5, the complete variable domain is AAGVIQSPRHLIKEKRETATLKCYPIPRHDTVYWYQQGPGQDPQFLISFYEKMQSDKGSIPDRFSAQQFSDYHSELNMSSLELGDSALYFCASSLGDRGPQPQHFGDGTRLSIL.

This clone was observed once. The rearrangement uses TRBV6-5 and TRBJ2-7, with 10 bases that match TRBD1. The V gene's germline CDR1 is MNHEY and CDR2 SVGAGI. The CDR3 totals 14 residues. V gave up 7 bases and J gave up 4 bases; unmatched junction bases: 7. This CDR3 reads CASIRDRGRYEQYF. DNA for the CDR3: TGTGCCAGCATTCGGGACAGGGGCAGGTACGAGCAGTACTTC.

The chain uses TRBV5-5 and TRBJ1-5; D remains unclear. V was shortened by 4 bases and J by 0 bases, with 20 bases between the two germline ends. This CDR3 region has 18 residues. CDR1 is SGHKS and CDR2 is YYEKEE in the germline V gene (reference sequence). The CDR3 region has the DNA TGTGCCAGCAGCGCGGGCCCCGGCCTCTCATATAGCAATCAGCCCCAGCATTTT. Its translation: CASSAGPGLSYSNQPQHF.

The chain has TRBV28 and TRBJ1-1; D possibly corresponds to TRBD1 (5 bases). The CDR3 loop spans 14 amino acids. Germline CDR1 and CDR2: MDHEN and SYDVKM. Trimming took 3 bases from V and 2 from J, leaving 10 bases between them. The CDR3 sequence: CASSLLTDNTEAFF. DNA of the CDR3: TGTGCCAGCAGTTTGTTGACAGACAACACTGAAGCTTTCTTT.

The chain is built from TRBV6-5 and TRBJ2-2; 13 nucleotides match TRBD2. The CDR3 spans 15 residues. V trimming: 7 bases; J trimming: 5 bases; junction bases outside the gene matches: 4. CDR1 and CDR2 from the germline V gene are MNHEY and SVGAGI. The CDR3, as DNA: TGTGCCAGCACCGCGGGACTAGCGGGAACCGGGGAGCTGTTTTTT. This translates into CASTAGLAGTGELFF.

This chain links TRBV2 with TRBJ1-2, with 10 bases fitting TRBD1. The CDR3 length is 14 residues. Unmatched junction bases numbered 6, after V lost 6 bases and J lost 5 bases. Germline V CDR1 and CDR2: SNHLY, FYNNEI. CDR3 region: CASRGDRGGYGYTF. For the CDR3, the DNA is TGTGCCAGCAGGGGGGACAGGGGAGGGTATGGCTACACCTTC.

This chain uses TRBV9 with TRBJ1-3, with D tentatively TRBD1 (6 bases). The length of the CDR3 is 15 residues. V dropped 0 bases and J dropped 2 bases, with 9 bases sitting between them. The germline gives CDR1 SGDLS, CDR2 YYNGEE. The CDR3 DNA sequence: TGTGCCAGCAGCGTAGGACAGGTGGCTGGAAACACCATATATTTT. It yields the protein CASSVGQVAGNTIYF.

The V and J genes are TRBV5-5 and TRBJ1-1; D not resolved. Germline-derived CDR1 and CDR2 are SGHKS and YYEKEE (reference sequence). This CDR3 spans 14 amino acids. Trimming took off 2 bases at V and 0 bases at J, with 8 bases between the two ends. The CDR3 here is CASSLDGMNTEAFF. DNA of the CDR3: TGTGCCAGCAGCTTAGACGGCATGAACACTGAAGCTTTCTTT.

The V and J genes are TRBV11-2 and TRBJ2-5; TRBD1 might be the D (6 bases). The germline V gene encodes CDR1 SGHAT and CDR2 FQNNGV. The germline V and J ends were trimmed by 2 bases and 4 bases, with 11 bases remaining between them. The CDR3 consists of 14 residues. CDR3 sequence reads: CASSLSRGGETQYF. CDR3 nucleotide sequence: TGTGCCAGCAGCTTAAGCAGGGGCGGAGAGACCCAGTACTTC.

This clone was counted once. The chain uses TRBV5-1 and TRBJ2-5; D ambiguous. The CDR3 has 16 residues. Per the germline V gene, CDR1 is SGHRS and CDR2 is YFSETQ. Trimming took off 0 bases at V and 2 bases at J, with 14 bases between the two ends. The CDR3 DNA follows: TGCGCCAGCAGCTTGGGGTTTCCAGTTTCACAAGAGACCCAGTACTTC. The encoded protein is CASSLGFPVSQETQYF. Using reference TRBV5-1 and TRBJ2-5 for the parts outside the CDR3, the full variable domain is KAGVTQTPRYLIKTRGQQVTLSCSPISGHRSVSWYQQTPGQGLQFLFEYFSETQRNKGNFPGRFSGRQFSNSRSEMNVSTLELGDSALYLCASSLGFPVSQETQYFGPGTRLLVL.